This passage covers 24 T cell receptor beta chains from one sample sequenced in a study of blood T cell repertoires in COVID-19. Produced via immunoSEQ multiplex PCR; TCRdb's table is partial and in-frame only. The table has 250,000 to 300,000 clones, about 86% seen once. Input material: peripheral blood. The receptors derive from a woman in her seventies with COVID-19, enrolled during active disease.

V gene TRBV6-5 combines with J gene TRBJ2-7, with D tentatively TRBD1 (5 bases). The germline CDR1 and CDR2 sequences are MNHEY and SVGAGI. Trimming removed 6 bases at V and 12 bases at J, with 15 bases between. This CDR3 has 11 amino acids. As DNA, the CDR3 is TGTGCCAGCAGGGGATGGAGACAGTTGTACTTC. Translating gives CASRGWRQLYF.

The chain uses TRBV19 and TRBJ1-4; 7 bases are shared with TRBD1. The V segment lost 7 bases and the J segment 0 bases; nucleotides outside the gene matches: 5. In germline, CDR1 is LNHDA, CDR2 SQIVND (reference sequence). The CDR3 sequence is 15 residues long. This CDR3 is CASNRGGTTNEKLFF. In nucleotides, the CDR3 is TGTGCCAGTAACAGGGGTGGAACAACTAATGAAAAACTGTTTTTT. The complete variable domain, with remaining parts taken from reference TRBV19 and TRBJ1-4, reads DGGITQSPKYLFRKEGQNVTLSCEQNLNHDAMYWYRQDPGQGLRLIYYSQIVNDFQKGDIAEGYSVSREKKESFPLTVTSAQKNPTAFYLCASNRGGTTNEKLFFGSGTQLSVL.

This chain uses TRBV10-3 with TRBJ2-7, with TRBD2 matching 10 bases. Germline V lookup: CDR1 ENHRY, CDR2 SYGVKD. The CDR3 runs 16 residues. V trimming: 0 bases; J trimming: 3 bases; junction bases outside the gene matches: 5. The CDR3, as DNA: TGTGCCATCAGTGAGTCGGCAGCGGGGGGGGTCTACGAGCAGTACTTC. Residues: CAISESAAGGVYEQYF.

The rearrangement joins TRBV4-3 to TRBJ1-5; 9 bases map to TRBD1. Germline V gives CDR1 LGHNA, CDR2 YSLEER. This CDR3 has 16 residues. Losses at the gene ends were 0 bases for V and 6 bases for J; bases not matched to a gene: 6. CDR3 protein: CASSQDRQGGTQPQHF. In DNA form, the CDR3 reads TGCGCCAGCAGCCAAGATCGACAGGGGGGAACTCAGCCCCAGCATTTT.

The chain has TRBV21-1 and TRBJ1-6. TRBV21-1 is recorded as a pseudogene. CDR3 length equals 13 residues. The CDR3 region is CASSNIRGSPLHF. The CDR3 nucleotides are TGTGCCAGCAGCAATATTCGGGGTTCACCCCTCCACTTT.

The V call is TRBV15, the J call TRBJ1-1; 9 bases line up with TRBD1. The CDR3 has 14 amino acids. Germline V gene sequence: CDR1 LNHNV, CDR2 YYDKDF (reference sequence). J gave up 7 bases and V 6 bases, and 9 bases lay outside the gene matches. CDR3 sequence: CATSKTGGAGEAFF. Written as DNA, the CDR3 is TGTGCCACCAGTAAAACAGGGGGCGCGGGTGAAGCTTTCTTT.

The genes are TRBV12-2 and TRBJ1-2; TRBD1, the table's D call, was not compared with the DNA. TRBV12-2 is a listed pseudogene. The CDR3 consists of 17 residues. The CDR3 DNA follows: TGTGCAAGTCGCTTAGAAAGGGACACCTCATCGAACTATGGCTACACCTTC. It translates to CASRLERDTSSNYGYTF.

The V call is TRBV24-1, the J call TRBJ2-2; the match to TRBD1 covers 7 bases. The CDR3 loop spans 16 amino acids. CDR1 is KGHDR and CDR2 is SFDVKD in the germline V gene. V was clipped by 3 bases and J by 3 bases; unmatched bases: 6. The CDR3 DNA reads as TGTGCCACCAGTGATCCAGGGGGTCGGGACACCGGGGAGCTGTTTTTT. Protein: CATSDPGGRDTGELFF.

This chain uses TRBV27 with TRBJ2-7, with 13 nucleotides matching TRBD2. The CDR3 loop spans 17 amino acids. The trim removed 4 bases at V and 4 bases at J, leaving 10 bases unmatched. Per germline, CDR1 MNHEY and CDR2 SMNVEV (reference sequence). CDR3 in amino acids: CASSSTTSGGAKYEQYF. The CDR3 DNA reads as TGTGCCAGCAGTTCCACAACTAGCGGGGGGGCCAAGTACGAGCAGTACTTC.

The chain recombines TRBV9 with TRBJ2-7; D is possibly TRBD1 (5 bases). Germline assignment: CDR1 SGDLS and CDR2 YYNGEE. The CDR3 is 15 residues long. Deletions cut 0 bases from V and 4 bases from J, with 14 bases between. The CDR3 nucleotides read TGTGCCAGCAGCGTAGCGGCCCAGGGTGGGTACGAGCAGTACTTC. Amino acid sequence: CASSVAAQGGYEQYF.

This clone was seen a few times. This sample includes further DNA sequences coding for the same CDR3. V and J are TRBV5-6 and TRBJ1-1, with 7 bases aligning to TRBD1. The ends lost 4 bases at V and 1 base at J; junction bases unmatched: 4. This CDR3 has 14 amino acids. Germline lookup yields CDR1 SGHDT and CDR2 YYEEEE. This CDR3 reads CASSPTGENTEAFF. The DNA for the CDR3 is TGTGCCAGCAGCCCAACAGGGGAGAACACTGAAGCTTTCTTT.

The V call is TRBV27, the J call TRBJ2-5, with TRBD2 matching over 10 bases. In germline, CDR1 is MNHEY, CDR2 SMNVEV (reference sequence). Germline trimming cut 8 bases from V and 4 bases from J; bases unmatched to any gene: 7. This CDR3 comprises 14 residues. CDR3 DNA: TGTGCCAGCGGAGGTAGCGGGGGGCTAGAGACCCAGTACTTC. It codes for CASGGSGGLETQYF.

V usage is TRBV19 and J usage is TRBJ2-4, with TRBD1 matching over 8 bases. Germline CDR1 is LNHDA and CDR2 is SQIVND (reference sequence). V shed 6 bases, J shed 7 bases, and the junction held 5 bases outside the gene matches. The CDR3 has 13 residues. The CDR3 reads CASSQGAENIQYF. DNA of the CDR3: TGTGCCAGTAGCCAGGGGGCGGAGAACATTCAGTACTTC.

The chain carries TRBV5-1 and TRBJ1-4; 9 nucleotides line up with TRBD1. This CDR3 region has 15 residues. V shed 0 bases and J 6 bases; nucleotides not matched to a gene: 3. From germline, CDR1 is SGHRS and CDR2 YFSETQ. CDR3 loop: CASSLEGQGYEKLFF. CDR3 in DNA: TGCGCCAGCAGCTTGGAGGGACAGGGTTATGAAAAACTGTTTTTT.

Details on this clone: Different DNA sequences within this sample yield the same CDR3. The V call is TRBV14, the J call TRBJ1-2; D perhaps matches TRBD1 (6 bases). V lost 0 bases, J lost 4 bases, and 6 bases lay in between. This CDR3 is 13 amino acids long. CDR1 is SGHDN and CDR2 is FVKESK in the germline V gene. The CDR3, as DNA: TGTGCCAGCAGCCAAGACAGGGGCTATGGCTACACCTTC. As protein: CASSQDRGYGYTF.

The V call is TRBV4-3, the J call TRBJ1-1, with D unresolved. The CDR3 spans 14 residues. Germline V gene sequence: CDR1 LGHNA, CDR2 YSLEER. Trimming took 2 bases from V and 1 from J, leaving 8 bases between them. CDR3 in amino acids: CASSQNTGNTEAFF. Written as DNA, the CDR3 is TGCGCCAGCAGCCAAAACACGGGGAACACTGAAGCTTTCTTT.

The chain links TRBV6-5 to TRBJ1-1; 7 nucleotides align to TRBD1. Germline CDR1 is MNHEY and CDR2 is SVGAGI. The CDR3 contains 13 residues. V lost 10 bases to trimming and J lost 1 base; unmatched junction nucleotides: 6. The CDR3 protein is CATQRGQNTEAFF. The CDR3 nucleotides are TGTGCCACCCAGAGGGGGCAGAACACTGAAGCTTTCTTT.

The rearrangement links TRBV14 to TRBJ2-7; 12 bases fit TRBD1. The CDR3 extends over 15 amino acids. CDR1 and CDR2 (germline): SGHDN, FVKESK. V shed 4 bases and J 9 bases; nucleotides not matched to a gene: 10. In nucleotides, the CDR3 is TGTGCCAGCAGCCTACCCGGGACAGGGGGCGCGTGGCAGTACTTC. Translating gives CASSLPGTGGAWQYF. The whole variable domain, filled in from reference TRBV14 and TRBJ2-7, reads EAGVTQFPSHSVIEKGQTVTLRCDPISGHDNLYWYRRVMGKEIKFLLHFVKESKQDESGMPNNRFLAERTGGTYSTLKVQPAELEDSGVYFCASSLPGTGGAWQYFGPGTRLTVT.

This clone was counted a single time. The rearrangement joins TRBV19 to TRBJ2-5, with 9 bases lining up with TRBD2. V shed 6 bases, J shed 5 bases, and the junction held 7 bases outside the gene matches. The CDR3 has 14 amino acids. CDR1 is LNHDA and CDR2 is SQIVND in the germline V gene (reference sequence). CDR3 DNA: TGTGCCAGTAGACCGGGACTAGCATGGGAGACCCAGTACTTC. Translated, it gives CASRPGLAWETQYF.

This chain joins TRBV29-1 and TRBJ2-1; possibly TRBD2 for D (7 bases). This CDR3 has 11 residues. V was shortened by 7 bases and J by 8 bases, with 12 bases between the two germline ends. Germline assignment: CDR1 SQVTM and CDR2 ANQGSEA. For the CDR3, the DNA is TGCAGCGGAGGGGGGAGGGATGAGCAGTTCTTC. The encoded protein is CSGGGRDEQFF.

This chain joins TRBV30 and TRBJ1-1; D gene uncertain. This CDR3 contains 13 residues. CDR1 is GTSNPN and CDR2 is SVGIG in the germline V gene (reference sequence). V was pared by 3 bases and J by 3 bases, with 11 bases between. CDR3 sequence: CAWSSLTDTEAFF. As DNA, the CDR3 is TGTGCCTGGAGCAGTCTCACAGACACTGAAGCTTTCTTT.

The chain couples TRBV7-3 to TRBJ1-3; the D is unclear. Per germline, CDR1 SGHTA and CDR2 FQGTGA. The V end lost 8 bases, the J end lost 0 bases, and 8 bases lay between the germline ends. The CDR3 sequence is 13 residues long. CDR3 region: CASVQDSGNTIYF. The CDR3 DNA sequence: TGTGCCAGCGTACAAGACTCTGGAAACACCATATATTTT.

This rearrangement joins TRBV5-1 to TRBJ2-1, with no clear D. There are 12 residues in the CDR3. With 4 bases removed from V and 9 bases from J, the gap between germline ends came to 11 bases. Looked up from germline, CDR1 is SGHRS and CDR2 is YFSETQ. The CDR3 bases are TGCGCCAGCAGCCTCTTAGCTGGTGAGCAGTTCTTC. As protein: CASSLLAGEQFF.

J is TRBJ2-5 and V is TRBV6-5; possible D gene TRBD1, 6 bases. Trimming removed 6 bases from V and 4 bases from J, with 9 bases in between. Germline CDR1 is MNHEY and CDR2 is SVGAGI. This CDR3 spans 12 amino acids. The CDR3 DNA is TGTGCCAGCAGACCCAGGGGAGAGACCCAGTACTTC. This gives the protein CASRPRGETQYF.